The clone carrying this TCR beta chain has ten or more counts. Trimming cost V 0 bases and J 6 bases; bases outside gene matches: 15. Germline V gene data show CDR1 as LGHNA and CDR2 as YNFKEQ. The CDR3 is 18 amino acids. This sample was included in a study of response to subunit inactivated influenza vaccine. Via MiXCR, TCRdb re-called the RT-PCR reads, giving one row per CDR3 protein. This repertoire shows under 550,000 distinct CDR3 sequences, more than 7% found once; its top ten account for around 13%. The TCR sequence derives from a man between 50 and 70 years old who received an inactivated influenza vaccine. The material was PBMCs from blood, obtained less than 30 months after vaccination. The rearrangement links TRBV4-2 to TRBJ2-7, with 9 bases matching TRBD1. CDR3: CASSQDRLTGGLHLEQYF. CDR3 bases: TGTGCCAGCAGCCAAGACCGCCTCACAGGGGGCTTACATCTCGAGCAGTACTTC.